This entry describes one T cell receptor (beta chain). Its antigen is not identified. The CDR3 runs to 16 residues. Germline V gives CDR1 SNHLY, CDR2 FYNNEI. Trimming cost V 5 bases and J 8 bases, with 21 bases left between them. The record originates from a study of cytomegalovirus exposure and HLA in healthy donors. Study observations and caveats: Solely CMV serostatus was available to characterize immune exposure.

Primers for the PCR totalled 60 Vbeta and 13 Jbeta. TCRdb's table, derived via immunoSEQ multiplex PCR, lists solely in-frame clones and lacks some. The sample has approximately 56,000 clones, 72% seen once. V gene TRBV2 combines with J gene TRBJ1-4, with a possible D match to TRBD1 (6 bases). The sample consisted of PBMCs. This receptor was taken from a woman between 45 and 60 years old in good health and CMV-seropositive. CDR3 protein: CASSRRGTNSREKLFF. The CDR3 coding sequence is TGTGCCAGCAGTCGAAGAGGGACAAATTCCCGCGAAAAACTGTTTTTT.